These 31 T cell receptor beta chains came from one sample sequenced in a study of CD8+ T cells in alopecia areata. RNA, once extracted, was reverse transcribed into cDNA for use as the sequencing template. Libraries were prepared by immunoSEQ multiplex PCR; TCRdb keeps only in-frame clonotypes and omits some of them. The top ten hold 10% to 11% of the sample, which has roughly 200,000 clones, less than 70% seen once. Specified treatment: oral pan-JAK inhibitor, 5-10 mg twice daily. Here the sequenced sample was CD8+ T cells sorted from blood, taken at week 24, from a patient treated with tofacitinib. Every receptor here comes from a human donor with alopecia areata.

This clone has just a few counts. The chain recombines TRBV19 with TRBJ2-2; the D is unclear. Trimming stripped 3 bases from V and 7 bases from J, with 15 bases between. The length of the CDR3 is 15 residues. The V gene's germline CDR1 is LNHDA and CDR2 SQIVND (reference sequence). CDR3 region: CASSITGGRSGELFF. The CDR3 DNA sequence: TGTGCCAGTAGTATTACGGGCGGCAGGAGCGGGGAGCTGTTTTTT.

In this sample, this clone turned up a few times. This chain connects TRBV25-1 to TRBJ2-2; D not certain. This CDR3 has 13 residues. V lost 1 base to trimming and J lost 4 bases, with 4 bases between them. Germline V CDR1 and CDR2: MGHDK, SYGVNS. The CDR3 DNA reads TGTGCCAGCAGTGAATTACTCACCGGGGAGCTGTTTTTT. It yields the protein CASSELLTGELFF.

This clone has more than one count but fewer than ten. This chain links TRBV7-9 with TRBJ1-2; D is uncertain. The CDR3 runs 13 residues. Trimming took 3 bases from V and 2 from J, leaving 7 bases between them. Germline-derived CDR1 and CDR2 are SEHNR and FQNEAQ (reference sequence). The CDR3 DNA follows: TGTGCCAGCAGCTTGCCGGGAAACTATGGCTACACCTTC. Translation: CASSLPGNYGYTF.

This clone has a single count. The chain links TRBV19 to TRBJ1-5, with no clear D. Germline V CDR1 and CDR2: LNHDA, SQIVND (reference sequence). The CDR3 has 14 amino acids. V lost 3 bases and J lost 6, with 12 bases in between. CDR3 coding DNA: TGTGCCAGTAGTATCAAGGGAATGACTCAGCCCCAGCATTTT. Protein sequence: CASSIKGMTQPQHF. The full variable domain, completed using reference TRBV19 and TRBJ1-5, is DGGITQSPKYLFRKEGQNVTLSCEQNLNHDAMYWYRQDPGQGLRLIYYSQIVNDFQKGDIAEGYSVSREKKESFPLTVTSAQKNPTAFYLCASSIKGMTQPQHFGDGTRLSIL.

To note about this clone: Other DNA sequences from this sample encode an identical CDR3 as well. The chain joins TRBV29-1 to TRBJ2-2; D unresolved. Germline V gene sequence: CDR1 SQVTM, CDR2 ANQGSEA. The CDR3 totals 10 residues. V lost 7 bases, J lost 3 bases, and 3 bases lay in between. The CDR3, as DNA: TGCAGCGCATACACCGGGGAGCTGTTTTTT. This gives the protein CSAYTGELFF.

This chain connects TRBV27 to TRBJ2-7; D is unclear. V was trimmed by 2 bases and J by 3 bases, leaving 8 bases between them. Germline CDR1 MNHEY, CDR2 SMNVEV (reference sequence). The CDR3 is 13 amino acids. CDR3 DNA sequence: TGTGCCAGCAGTTTAAACGTGAACTACGAGCAGTACTTC. This sequence encodes CASSLNVNYEQYF.

This clone was counted once. The rearrangement links TRBV18 to TRBJ1-6; D gene unclear. Looked up from germline, CDR1 is KGHSH and CDR2 is LQKENI. CDR3 size: 14 residues. The V end lost 5 bases, the J end lost 9 bases, and 14 bases lay between the germline ends. CDR3 residues: CASSTEGRGSPLHF. CDR3 nucleotides: TGTGCCAGCTCAACTGAAGGACGGGGTTCACCCCTCCACTTT.

This sequence joins TRBV25-1 and TRBJ1-5, with D unclear. This CDR3 contains 14 residues. CDR1 and CDR2 (germline): MGHDK, SYGVNS. V shed 2 bases and J shed 3 bases, with 8 bases lying between them. As DNA, the CDR3 is TGTGCCAGCAGTGAAGGAGGGATCAATCAGCCCCAGCATTTT. Amino acid sequence: CASSEGGINQPQHF.

This rearrangement joins TRBV7-9 to TRBJ1-5; D is unclear. The CDR3 covers 18 residues. The V gene's germline CDR1 is SEHNR and CDR2 FQNEAQ (reference sequence). The germline V and J ends were trimmed by 1 base and 4 bases, with 20 bases remaining between them. The CDR3: CASSLDSGTPGGNQPQHF. The CDR3 DNA follows: TGTGCCAGCAGCTTAGACTCTGGAACCCCGGGAGGGAATCAGCCCCAGCATTTT.

This clone was found once. The V call is TRBV4-3, the J call TRBJ2-5, with 10 positions matching TRBD2. This CDR3 spans 17 amino acids. V shed 1 base, J shed 5 bases, and the junction held 10 bases outside the gene matches. Germline-derived CDR1 and CDR2 are LGHNA and YSLEER. CDR3 nucleotide sequence: TGCGCCAGCAGCCAAGGGACTAAGCGGGGGGGCTTGGAGACCCAGTACTTC. Translating it yields CASSQGTKRGGLETQYF.

The chain combines TRBV19 with TRBJ1-2; the match to TRBD1 covers 7 bases. The CDR3 loop spans 11 amino acids. Looked up from germline, CDR1 is LNHDA and CDR2 is SQIVND (reference sequence). Trimming at V came to 9 bases and at J to 6 bases, leaving 4 bases not matched to a gene. DNA of the CDR3: TGTGCCAGCGCGACAGGGAATGGCTACACCTTC. As protein: CASATGNGYTF.

The J gene is TRBJ2-7, the V gene TRBV4-3; no definite D call. Between the trimmed V and J ends, which lost 2 bases and 4 bases, there was a span of 9 bases. The CDR3 spans 13 residues. Per the germline V gene, CDR1 is LGHNA and CDR2 is YSLEER. The CDR3 loop reads CASSQSTRYEQYF. DNA for the CDR3: TGCGCCAGCAGCCAAAGTACCCGGTACGAGCAGTACTTC.

This clone was recorded a few times. J is TRBJ1-1 and V is TRBV2, with D perhaps matching TRBD1 (6 bases). There are 17 residues in the CDR3. With 3 bases removed from V and 7 bases from J, the gap between germline ends came to 24 bases. The germline V gene encodes CDR1 SNHLY and CDR2 FYNNEI. Here the CDR3 DNA reads TGTGCCAGCAGTGAGGGCAGGGGAGGGTGGACCGACATTGAAGCTTTCTTT. Amino acid sequence: CASSEGRGGWTDIEAFF.

Concerning this clone itself: In the same sample, other DNA sequences code for this CDR3. The chain joins TRBV27 to TRBJ2-1; no firm D call. The V and J ends lost 3 bases and 6 bases respectively, with 3 bases between them. From germline, CDR1 is MNHEY and CDR2 SMNVEV (reference sequence). This CDR3 is built from 11 residues. CDR3 nucleotides: TGTGCCAGCAGTTTGGGCAATGAGCAGTTCTTC. Translating gives CASSLGNEQFF.

In this sample, this clone turned up a few times. The chain joins TRBV5-6 to TRBJ2-3; D is unclear. The CDR3 covers 13 residues. Germline V gene sequence: CDR1 SGHDT, CDR2 YYEEEE. The V and J ends lost 4 bases and 2 bases respectively, with 8 bases between them. CDR3 bases: TGTGCCAGCAGCGTTCAGTCCACAGATACGCAGTATTTT. This encodes CASSVQSTDTQYF. The full variable domain, rest sourced from reference TRBV5-6 and TRBJ2-3, is DAGVTQSPTHLIKTRGQQVTLRCSPKSGHDTVSWYQQALGQGPQFIFQYYEEEERQRGNFPDRFSGHQFPNYSSELNVNALLLGDSALYLCASSVQSTDTQYFGPGTRLTVL.

This clone appeared a few times. CDR3 residues: CASSLTGAFEAFF. The CDR3 DNA reads TGCGCCAGCAGCTTGACGGGGGCTTTTGAAGCTTTCTTT. V usage is TRBV5-1 and J usage is TRBJ1-1, with a tentative D call TRBD1 (6 bases). Germline V gene data show CDR1 as SGHRS and CDR2 as YFSETQ. This CDR3 is built from 13 residues. Trimming cost V 1 base and J 7 bases, with 11 bases left between them.

This clone was seen a single time. The gene calls are TRBV27 and TRBJ2-2, with 13 bases matching TRBD2. The V gene's germline CDR1 is MNHEY and CDR2 SMNVEV (reference sequence). The CDR3 contains 16 residues. J was trimmed by 3 bases and V by 8 bases; bases with no gene match: 6. The CDR3 DNA reads TGTGCCAGCGGGACTAGCGGGGTCCCCTACACCGGGGAGCTGTTTTTT. Translating it yields CASGTSGVPYTGELFF.

The chain employs TRBV9 and TRBJ1-1, with D perhaps matching TRBD1 (5 bases). The length of the CDR3 is 15 residues. V dropped 0 bases and J dropped 3 bases, with 12 bases sitting between them. Per germline, CDR1 SGDLS and CDR2 YYNGEE. CDR3 residues: CASSVGSRADTEAFF. The DNA of the CDR3 is TGTGCCAGCAGCGTAGGGTCCAGGGCCGACACTGAAGCTTTCTTT.

In this sample, this clone turned up once. The chain combines TRBV5-1 with TRBJ1-1; TRBD1 is a possible D gene (6 bases). Trimming left V 5 bases short and J 0 bases short, with 14 bases between. Germline-derived CDR1 and CDR2 are SGHRS and YFSETQ. CDR3 length equals 15 residues. As DNA, the CDR3 is TGCGCCAGCAGAAACCGACAGGAGCTGAACACTGAAGCTTTCTTT. Translation: CASRNRQELNTEAFF. The entire variable domain, with the rest obtained from reference TRBV5-1 and TRBJ1-1, is as follows: KAGVTQTPRYLIKTRGQQVTLSCSPISGHRSVSWYQQTPGQGLQFLFEYFSETQRNKGNFPGRFSGRQFSNSRSEMNVSTLELGDSALYLCASRNRQELNTEAFFGQGTRLTVV.

This chain uses TRBV19 with TRBJ1-6; TRBD1 might be the D (6 bases). Trimming removed 9 bases from V and 8 bases from J, with 20 bases in between. The CDR3 covers 15 residues. The germline V gene encodes CDR1 LNHDA and CDR2 SQIVND (reference sequence). CDR3 nucleotide sequence: TGTGCCAGCTCCCCTGTCGTGGGGGGCGATTCACCCCTCCACTTT. Its translation is CASSPVVGGDSPLHF.

This clone has a handful of counts. This chain connects TRBV7-8 to TRBJ2-2; no clear D gene. V lost 10 bases and J lost 4, with 4 bases in between. Germline V CDR1 and CDR2: SGHVS, FQNEAQ. CDR3 size: 10 residues. The CDR3 is CATSTGELFF. As DNA, the CDR3 is TGTGCCACGTCCACCGGGGAGCTGTTTTTT.

This clone came up a few times. V is TRBV29-1 and J is TRBJ1-1; no definite D call. The CDR3 contains 13 residues. CDR1 and CDR2 from the germline V gene are SQVTM and ANQGSEA. V lost 5 bases to trimming and J lost 6 bases, with 16 bases between them. The CDR3 protein is CSVPTTAGAEAFF. CDR3 bases: TGCAGCGTTCCGACCACCGCCGGGGCTGAAGCTTTCTTT. The variable domain in full, with the rest retrieved from reference TRBV29-1 and TRBJ1-1, is SAVISQKPSRDICQRGTSLTIQCQVDSQVTMMFWYRQQPGQSLTLIATANQGSEATYESGFVIDKFPISRPNLTFSTLTVSNMSPEDSSIYLCSVPTTAGAEAFFGQGTRLTVV.

The V and J genes are TRBV30 and TRBJ1-2; possible D gene TRBD1, 5 bases. The length of the CDR3 is 15 residues. Trimming left V 5 bases short and J 0 bases short, with 16 bases between. Germline V gene lookup returns CDR1 GTSNPN and CDR2 SVGIG (reference sequence). The CDR3 DNA reads TGTGCCTGGTTTCAGATGACAGAAGCTAACTATGGCTACACCTTC. This sequence encodes CAWFQMTEANYGYTF.

V and J are TRBV2 and TRBJ1-2; a possible D gene is TRBD1 (6 bases). Germline CDR1 is SNHLY and CDR2 is FYNNEI. The CDR3 spans 15 residues. Trimming pared 0 bases from V and 4 bases from J, leaving 12 bases between. CDR3 protein: CASSEAGGQGYGYTF. CDR3 DNA: TGTGCCAGCAGTGAAGCGGGGGGGCAAGGCTATGGCTACACCTTC.

The chain recombines TRBV7-2 with TRBJ2-2, with 8 bases identical to TRBD2. In germline, CDR1 is SGHTA, CDR2 FQGNSA. J lost 4 bases, V lost 5 bases, and 6 bases had no gene match. The CDR3 loop spans 15 amino acids. This CDR3 is CASSPGRGGTGELFF. The CDR3 nucleotides read TGTGCCAGCAGCCCCGGTCGGGGGGGCACCGGGGAGCTGTTTTTT.

The chain uses TRBV11-3 and TRBJ2-1; 9 nucleotides line up with TRBD2. The germline V gene encodes CDR1 SGHNT and CDR2 YENEEA. There are 17 residues in the CDR3. V shed 5 bases and J 6 bases; nucleotides not matched to a gene: 14. This CDR3 reads CASSLKPLGTSRNEQFF. The DNA for the CDR3 is TGTGCCAGCAGCCTAAAACCATTGGGGACTAGCCGCAATGAGCAGTTCTTC. Full variable domain (remainder filled in from reference TRBV11-3 and TRBJ2-1): EAGVVQSPRYKIIEKKQPVAFWCNPISGHNTLYWYLQNLGQGPELLIRYENEEAVDDSQLPKDRFSAERLKGVDSTLKIQPAELGDSAVYLCASSLKPLGTSRNEQFFGPGTRLTVL.

The gene calls are TRBV27 and TRBJ2-7; D is perhaps TRBD1 (5 bases). Trimming cost V 2 bases and J 3 bases, with 8 bases left between them. The CDR3 contains 13 residues. CDR1 and CDR2 (germline): MNHEY, SMNVEV (reference sequence). CDR3 nucleotide sequence: TGTGCCAGCAGTTTACAGGGAAACTACGAGCAGTACTTC. It is translated as CASSLQGNYEQYF.

This clone has a handful of counts. V usage is TRBV29-1 and J usage is TRBJ2-7; D remains ambiguous. The CDR3 is 14 amino acids. With 4 bases removed from V and 0 bases from J, the gap between germline ends came to 13 bases. The germline V gene has CDR1 SQVTM and CDR2 ANQGSEA. CDR3 in amino acids: CSVGDPVYSYEQYF. Here the CDR3 DNA reads TGCAGCGTTGGTGACCCAGTCTACTCCTACGAGCAGTACTTC.

The rearrangement links TRBV5-6 to TRBJ2-7; D not resolved. This CDR3 comprises 13 residues. Trimming left V 0 bases short and J 3 bases short, with 7 bases between. Germline V gene data show CDR1 as SGHDT and CDR2 as YYEEEE. The DNA for the CDR3 is TGTGCCAGCAGCTTGGGTTCAAACTACGAGCAGTACTTC. Protein product: CASSLGSNYEQYF.

Only a few counts were recorded for this clone. V gene TRBV29-1 combines with J gene TRBJ1-4; TRBD1 matches 7 bases. The CDR3 runs 13 residues. The J segment lost 8 bases and the V segment lost 6 bases, leaving 9 bases of the junction unmatched. The germline gives CDR1 SQVTM, CDR2 ANQGSEA. As DNA, the CDR3 is TGCAGCGTGATAGAGTCGACAGGGGAAAAACTGTTTTTT. Protein: CSVIESTGEKLFF.

The J gene is TRBJ2-2, the V gene TRBV2; TRBD1 matches at 7 bases. V lost 10 bases and J lost 0; bases outside the gene matches: 5. Germline loops: CDR1 SNHLY, CDR2 FYNNEI. The CDR3 extends over 14 amino acids. CDR3: CATWDRSNTGELFF. The CDR3 nucleotides read TGTGCCACTTGGGACAGATCGAACACCGGGGAGCTGTTTTTT.